One and the same sample provided the 10 T cell receptor beta chains below, sequenced in a study of blood T cells in healthy people across ages. Together with a sample-barcoded 5' primer, a J-beta primer mix was included in a second PCR lasting about 7 to 11 cycles. One entry per CDR3 protein, called by TCRdb with MiXCR from the 5' RACE reads. In the table there are roughly 800,000 distinct CDR3 sequences, approximately 35% of which are singletons. The specimen was blood. These TCRs come from a man younger than 35 in good health.

The gene calls are TRBV5-1 and TRBJ2-3, with 9 bases aligning to TRBD1. CDR1 and CDR2 from the germline V gene are SGHRS and YFSETQ. V gave up 8 bases and J gave up 3 bases; unmatched junction bases: 7. This CDR3 contains 14 residues. CDR3 loop: CASQQGASTDTQYF. The CDR3 nucleotides are TGCGCCAGTCAACAGGGGGCGTCGACAGATACGCAGTATTTT.

The rearrangement links TRBV7-6 to TRBJ2-1; 15 bases map to TRBD2. V dropped 5 bases and J dropped 9; count of bases not matched to a gene: 5. The CDR3 totals 15 residues. Germline V CDR1 and CDR2: SGHVS, FNYEAQ. In nucleotides, the CDR3 is TGTGCCAGCAGCCACGGACTAGCGGGGGGGCGTGAGCAGTTCTTC. Amino acids: CASSHGLAGGREQFF.

The V gene is TRBV15, the J gene TRBJ1-5; D is undetermined. The CDR3 totals 12 residues. Trimming took 0 bases from V and 6 from J, leaving 3 bases between them. The V gene's germline CDR1 is LNHNV and CDR2 YYDKDF (reference sequence). CDR3 bases: TGTGCCACCAGCAGAGATCTTCAGCCCCAGCATTTT. Its translation is CATSRDLQPQHF.

Turning to this clonotype: Since a much larger clone is just one base distant, this may be a read error. The CDR3, as DNA: TGTGCCGGCAGTATATGGGACAGCACAGATACGCAGTATTTT. The encoded protein is CAGSIWDSTDTQYF. The gene calls are TRBV12-3 or TRBV12-4 and TRBJ2-3; D could derive from TRBD1 or TRBD2 (5 bases each). CDR3 size: 14 residues.

This clonotype was observed a handful of times. This chain connects TRBV7-9 to TRBJ2-7; D may match TRBD1 or TRBD2 (5 bases each). CDR1 is SEHNR and CDR2 is FQNEAQ in the germline V gene (reference sequence). The CDR3 runs to 15 residues. Trimming left V 1 base short and J 5 bases short, with 15 bases between. The CDR3 region has the DNA TGTGCCAGCAGCTTAGTGGGGTCCGGGACCCACGAGCAGTACTTC. Amino acid sequence: CASSLVGSGTHEQYF.

The CDR3 region has the DNA TGCAGTGCTAGTTTCCGACGAGACGGCCGACGGTACACCATATATTTT. Protein product: CSASFRRDGRRYTIYF. The chain is built from TRBV20-1 and TRBJ1-3; D ambiguous. The CDR3 totals 16 residues. The germline V gene has CDR1 DFQATT and CDR2 SNEGSKA (reference sequence). Trimming pared 3 bases from V and 8 bases from J, leaving 23 bases between.

This clonotype occurred once. The chain links TRBV29-1 to TRBJ1-4; 7 positions agree with TRBD1. Trimming at V came to 6 bases and at J to 2 bases, leaving 9 bases not matched to a gene. This CDR3 has 15 amino acids. The germline gives CDR1 SQVTM, CDR2 ANQGSEA. CDR3 in DNA: TGCAGCGTGAATCCCCTACAGGGGACTAATGAAAAACTGTTTTTT. Amino acids: CSVNPLQGTNEKLFF. Combining the CDR3 with reference TRBV29-1 and TRBJ1-4 gives the whole variable domain SAVISQKPSRDICQRGTSLTIQCQVDSQVTMMFWYRQQPGQSLTLIATANQGSEATYESGFVIDKFPISRPNLTFSTLTVSNMSPEDSSIYLCSVNPLQGTNEKLFFGSGTQLSVL.

V and J are TRBV2 and TRBJ1-5; D is unresolved. The CDR3 runs 15 residues. Per germline, CDR1 SNHLY and CDR2 FYNNEI. Between the trimmed V and J ends, which lost 7 bases and 7 bases, there was a span of 20 bases. DNA for the CDR3: TGTGCCAGCACCCTGAGGGCACACCTCGGGCAGCCCCAGCATTTT. This translates into CASTLRAHLGQPQHF.

This clonotype was picked up a small number of times. The CDR3 DNA is TGTGCTAGTGGTACCCCCCACAATGAGCAGTTCTTC. This translates into CASGTPHNEQFF. The chain couples TRBV12-5 to TRBJ2-1, with no clear D. CDR3 length: 12 residues. Looked up from germline, CDR1 is LGHNT and CDR2 is FRNRAP. V gave up 5 bases and J gave up 5 bases, with 7 bases separating them.

The chain links TRBV24-1 to TRBJ2-1; D call uncertain. Germline V gene sequence: CDR1 KGHDR, CDR2 SFDVKD. Trimming pared 5 bases from V and 3 bases from J, leaving 10 bases between. CDR3 length: 14 amino acids. The CDR3 DNA is TGTGCCACCAGTGGGGCCAGAAGCTACAATGAGCAGTTCTTC. Its translation: CATSGARSYNEQFF.